The clone carrying this T cell receptor beta chain occurred a few times. This specimen belongs to a study of blood T cell repertoires in COVID-19. Study-wide background: Samples taken during acute and convalescent COVID-19 were collected in the United States, Italy and Spain. PBMCs, B-cell-depleted T cells, or T cells were the source of the cDNA or gDNA that made up the material.

Original methodology: Estimates of nucleated cell counts were drawn from the amplification of reference gene primers. Using immunoSEQ multiplex PCR, the repertoire was profiled, and TCRdb retains in-frame clones only, with some absent. That table gives V, J and clone size, and the DNA gave D and trimming. There are more than 300,000 clones in the sample; 83% occur only once, and 1% to 1.5% lies in the top ten. Trimming shortened V by 6 bases and J by 0 bases, and 12 bases separated the two germline ends. From germline, CDR1 is KGHSH and CDR2 LQKENI. CDR3 length: 15 residues. Sequences were obtained from peripheral blood. This chain joins TRBV18 and TRBJ1-5; no firm D call. The TCR was taken from a woman between 50 and 59 years old with acute or convalescent COVID-19. The CDR3, as DNA: TGTGCCAGCTCCGAGGGAGGTTATAGCAATCAGCCCCAGCATTTT. It yields the protein CASSEGGYSNQPQHF.